These 27 T cell receptor beta chains originate from one sample sequenced in a study of PD-L1 blockade in urothelial cancer. Assay used: immunoSEQ multiplex PCR; TCRdb lists only in-frame clones, some missing. Found here are approximately 32,000 clones, around 80% of them singletons; the top ten hold 30%. The material sequenced was PBMCs, taken around atezolizumab (anti-PD-L1) treatment. Receptor source: a man aged 55 to 70 with urothelial cancer.

The chain is built from TRBV11-3 and TRBJ2-2; D possibly corresponds to TRBD2 (7 bases). The CDR3 covers 16 residues. Per germline, CDR1 SGHNT and CDR2 YENEEA. With 1 base removed from V and 6 bases from J, the gap between germline ends came to 15 bases. The DNA for the CDR3 is TGTGCCAGCAGCTTAGCGGGGGGACATACGGCCGGGGAGCTGTTTTTT. This encodes CASSLAGGHTAGELFF.

The V gene is TRBV9, the J gene TRBJ1-1; unclear D gene. In germline, CDR1 is SGDLS, CDR2 YYNGEE. This CDR3 is built from 16 residues. V was cut by 1 base and J by 0 bases, with 13 bases left in between. The CDR3 sequence is CASSVSQATVNTEAFF. The DNA of the CDR3 is TGTGCCAGCAGCGTAAGTCAGGCCACCGTGAACACTGAAGCTTTCTTT.

This chain joins TRBV9 and TRBJ2-5; D call uncertain. CDR3 length: 12 amino acids. Per the germline V gene, CDR1 is SGDLS and CDR2 is YYNGEE. Trimming took 4 bases from V and 1 from J, leaving 5 bases between them. The CDR3 here is CASSRVQETQYF. CDR3 DNA sequence: TGTGCCAGCAGCCGAGTCCAAGAGACCCAGTACTTC. Looking up the rest from reference TRBV9 and TRBJ2-5 gives the full variable domain: DSGVTQTPKHLITATGQRVTLRCSPRSGDLSVYWYQQSLDQGLQFLIQYYNGEERAKGNILERFSAQQFPDLHSELNLSSLELGDSALYFCASSRVQETQYFGPGTRLLVL.

This chain uses TRBV18 with TRBJ2-7; weak D call: TRBD2 (6 bases). The V gene's germline CDR1 is KGHSH and CDR2 LQKENI. The V end lost 3 bases, the J end lost 3 bases, and 15 bases lay between the germline ends. This CDR3 is 15 amino acids long. The CDR3 DNA is TGTGCCAGCTCACCCCGGGGGAACGGGGTCTACGAGCAGTACTTC. Amino acids: CASSPRGNGVYEQYF.

The chain uses TRBV7-3 and TRBJ1-2, with a weak D call TRBD1 (5 bases). V was cut by 0 bases and J by 5 bases, with 13 bases left in between. The germline gives CDR1 SGHTA, CDR2 FQGTGA. This CDR3 is 15 amino acids long. DNA of the CDR3: TGTGCCAGCAGCTTAACCCGGGACGGGGGGTATGGCTACACCTTC. This codes for CASSLTRDGGYGYTF.

The chain recombines TRBV7-2 with TRBJ1-5; D might be TRBD1 (5 bases). Germline V gives CDR1 SGHTA, CDR2 FQGNSA. The CDR3 has 15 amino acids. The germline V and J ends were trimmed by 1 base and 0 bases, with 7 bases remaining between them. The chain's CDR3 is CASSLGQHSNQPQHF. CDR3 sequence (DNA): TGTGCCAGCAGCTTAGGACAGCATAGCAATCAGCCCCAGCATTTT.

The chain couples TRBV18 to TRBJ2-3; 10 bases agree with TRBD2. The CDR3 totals 17 residues. CDR1 is KGHSH and CDR2 is LQKENI in the germline V gene. V shed 6 bases and J 1 base; nucleotides not matched to a gene: 10. CDR3 sequence reads: CASSRQLAGLGTDTQYF. CDR3 in DNA: TGTGCCAGCTCGCGTCAACTAGCGGGACTGGGCACAGATACGCAGTATTTT. The complete variable domain, with remaining parts taken from reference TRBV18 and TRBJ2-3, reads NAGVMQNPRHLVRRRGQEARLRCSPMKGHSHVYWYRQLPEEGLKFMVYLQKENIIDESGMPKERFSAEFPKEGPSILRIQQVVRGDSAAYFCASSRQLAGLGTDTQYFGPGTRLTVL.

This rearrangement joins TRBV5-1 to TRBJ1-3; no reliable D call. V was clipped by 0 bases and J by 4 bases, with 8 bases between them. CDR3 length equals 14 residues. Germline lookup yields CDR1 SGHRS and CDR2 YFSETQ. CDR3 amino acids: CASSLGVSGNTIYF. The DNA of the CDR3 is TGCGCCAGCAGCTTGGGAGTATCGGGAAACACCATATATTTT.

V is TRBV7-3 and J is TRBJ2-5; D may be TRBD2 (6 bases). V was trimmed by 5 bases and J by 4 bases, leaving 17 bases between them. This CDR3 comprises 15 residues. The germline V gene encodes CDR1 SGHTA and CDR2 FQGTGA. The CDR3 is CASSTRAGMLETQYF. The CDR3 nucleotides are TGTGCCAGCAGCACCCGAGCGGGTATGCTAGAGACCCAGTACTTC.

The chain couples TRBV6-5 to TRBJ2-3; D perhaps matches TRBD1 (5 bases). The CDR3 covers 11 residues. V gave up 2 bases and J gave up 8 bases, with 5 bases separating them. Germline V gene data show CDR1 as MNHEY and CDR2 as SVGAGI. CDR3 nucleotide sequence: TGTGCCAGCAGTTACCAGGGTACGCAGTATTTT. It encodes CASSYQGTQYF.

This clone has only one observation. The chain employs TRBV11-3 and TRBJ2-7; D might be TRBD2 (5 bases). The V end was cut by 3 bases, the J end by 7 bases, with 10 bases between. The CDR3 loop spans 12 amino acids. Germline lookup yields CDR1 SGHNT and CDR2 YENEEA. This chain's CDR3 is CASSFLSGEQYF. DNA of the CDR3: TGTGCCAGCAGCTTTCTGTCGGGGGAGCAGTACTTC.

The genes are TRBV7-2 and TRBJ2-3, with D uncertain. This CDR3 is 15 amino acids long. V gave up 1 base and J gave up 0 bases, with 8 bases separating them. In germline, CDR1 is SGHTA, CDR2 FQGNSA. In nucleotides, the CDR3 is TGTGCCAGCAGCTTAGTAGCACAAAGCACAGATACGCAGTATTTT. Amino acid sequence: CASSLVAQSTDTQYF.

Only one count was recorded for this clone. The genes are TRBV4-1 and TRBJ2-1; TRBD2 agrees at 10 bases. The CDR3 extends over 17 amino acids. The V segment lost 0 bases and the J segment 5 bases; nucleotides outside the gene matches: 7. CDR1 and CDR2 from the germline V gene are MGHRA and YSYEKL. The CDR3 sequence: CASSQEKLAGANNEQFF. The CDR3 region has the DNA TGCGCCAGCAGCCAAGAAAAGCTAGCGGGAGCTAACAATGAGCAGTTCTTC.

The V call is TRBV11-3, the J call TRBJ2-3, with 9 bases that match TRBD2. The CDR3 runs to 17 residues. V dropped 5 bases and J dropped 2; count of bases not matched to a gene: 11. Germline lookup yields CDR1 SGHNT and CDR2 YENEEA. Here the CDR3 reads CASSRGLAGGNTDTQYF. Written as DNA, the CDR3 is TGTGCCAGCAGCCGAGGGTTGGCGGGGGGGAACACAGATACGCAGTATTTT.

The chain carries TRBV27 and TRBJ1-4; 8 bases line up with TRBD1. This CDR3 comprises 14 residues. Germline V gene lookup returns CDR1 MNHEY and CDR2 SMNVEV (reference sequence). The V and J ends lost 6 bases and 8 bases, in that order; junction bases with no gene match: 8. The CDR3 spells CASRETGVVEKLFF. The CDR3 DNA reads TGTGCCAGCAGGGAGACAGGGGTCGTGGAAAAACTGTTTTTT. Together with reference TRBV27 and TRBJ1-4, the CDR3 gives the full variable domain: EAQVTQNPRYLITVTGKKLTVTCSQNMNHEYMSWYRQDPGLGLRQIYYSMNVEVTDKGDVPEGYKVSRKEKRNFPLILESPSPNQTSLYFCASRETGVVEKLFFGSGTQLSVL.

This chain joins TRBV5-6 and TRBJ2-5; D gene unclear. The CDR3 contains 11 residues. The V gene lost 0 bases and the J gene lost 7 bases, with 4 bases spanning the gap. Germline loops: CDR1 SGHDT, CDR2 YYEEEE. The CDR3 DNA reads TGTGCCAGCAGCTTGGTCGGGACCCAGTACTTC. It encodes CASSLVGTQYF.

V and J are TRBV9 and TRBJ1-2, with TRBD1 as a possible D gene (5 bases). Trimming left V 4 bases short and J 2 bases short, with 15 bases between. This CDR3 spans 15 amino acids. The V gene's germline CDR1 is SGDLS and CDR2 YYNGEE. This CDR3 reads CASSPQGGLNYGYTF. The CDR3 DNA is TGTGCCAGCAGCCCTCAGGGAGGATTGAACTATGGCTACACCTTC.

This chain connects TRBV19 to TRBJ2-3, with a tentative D call TRBD2 (5 bases). The V end was cut by 6 bases, the J end by 3 bases, with 13 bases between. Germline V gene data show CDR1 as LNHDA and CDR2 as SQIVND (reference sequence). The CDR3 is 14 residues long. Written as DNA, the CDR3 is TGTGCCAGTAGGGTCCCCGGGGAAACAGATACGCAGTATTTT. It specifies CASRVPGETDTQYF.

The chain recombines TRBV25-1 with TRBJ1-2; TRBD1 agrees at 11 bases. V lost 6 bases, J lost 11 bases, and 5 bases stayed unmatched. Germline assignment: CDR1 MGHDK and CDR2 SYGVNS. This CDR3 comprises 12 residues. The CDR3 DNA is TGTGCCAGCAGCCGGGGACAGGGGGTTTACACCTTC. Protein sequence: CASSRGQGVYTF.

The chain employs TRBV29-1 and TRBJ2-2; D gene ambiguous. CDR3 size: 11 residues. Trimming removed 4 bases at V and 7 bases at J, with 7 bases between. The germline CDR1 and CDR2 sequences are SQVTM and ANQGSEA. In nucleotides, the CDR3 is TGCAGCGTTGGTGGGCTCGGGGAGCTGTTTTTT. It encodes CSVGGLGELFF.

V usage is TRBV5-1 and J usage is TRBJ1-2, with D perhaps matching TRBD1 (5 bases). The CDR3 is 14 amino acids. V lost 2 bases, J lost 6 bases, and 14 bases lay in between. CDR1 SGHRS and CDR2 YFSETQ come from the germline V gene. This CDR3 reads CASSFRGTGDGYTF. The CDR3 region has the DNA TGCGCCAGCAGCTTCCGGGGGACCGGTGATGGCTACACCTTC.

This chain joins TRBV21-1 and TRBJ1-2; the listed D gene, TRBD1, was not tested against the DNA. TRBV21-1 is flagged as a pseudogene. The CDR3 consists of 18 residues. The CDR3 DNA is TGTGCCAGCAGCAAAGCTCACAGCACCCTACGATCTAACTATGGCTACACCTTC. It is translated as CASSKAHSTLRSNYGYTF.

This clone was seen more than once but under ten times. The J gene is TRBJ2-3, the V gene TRBV6-4; weak D call: TRBD2 (6 bases). The germline V gene has CDR1 MRHNA and CDR2 SNTAGT. The CDR3 length is 14 residues. V dropped 6 bases and J dropped 4 bases, with 14 bases sitting between them. This CDR3 reads CASSPGEDADTQYF. The CDR3 DNA reads TGTGCCAGCAGCCCCGGGGAGGATGCAGATACGCAGTATTTT.

The chain employs TRBV27 and TRBJ1-2; D is undetermined. This CDR3 region has 13 residues. V was pared by 4 bases and J by 4 bases, with 10 bases between. Per the germline V gene, CDR1 is MNHEY and CDR2 is SMNVEV (reference sequence). The CDR3 DNA is TGTGCCAGCAGTTCCCCTCTCGGCTATGGCTACACCTTC. It yields the protein CASSSPLGYGYTF.

This chain links TRBV5-6 with TRBJ2-1; 7 bases match TRBD2. V trimming: 4 bases; J trimming: 7 bases; junction bases outside the gene matches: 2. Germline V gives CDR1 SGHDT, CDR2 YYEEEE. CDR3 length: 12 amino acids. The CDR3 region has the DNA TGTGCCAGCAGCCCGGGACTAAATGAGCAGTTCTTC. Its protein is CASSPGLNEQFF. The entire variable domain, with the rest obtained from reference TRBV5-6 and TRBJ2-1, is as follows: DAGVTQSPTHLIKTRGQQVTLRCSPKSGHDTVSWYQQALGQGPQFIFQYYEEEERQRGNFPDRFSGHQFPNYSSELNVNALLLGDSALYLCASSPGLNEQFFGPGTRLTVL.

The rearrangement links TRBV7-2 to TRBJ2-7; TRBD2 might be the D (5 bases). There are 15 residues in the CDR3. The V end was cut by 4 bases, the J end by 6 bases, with 19 bases between. Germline CDR1 is SGHTA and CDR2 is FQGNSA. This chain's CDR3 is CASSSPRGLTREQYF. DNA for the CDR3: TGTGCCAGCAGCTCGCCCCGGGGATTGACTCGCGAGCAGTACTTC.

V is TRBV29-1 and J is TRBJ2-7; the D is unclear. V was cut by 4 bases and J by 2 bases, with 12 bases left in between. CDR1 and CDR2 from the germline V gene are SQVTM and ANQGSEA. This CDR3 contains 13 residues. The CDR3 loop reads CSVVSPVTYEQYF. DNA for the CDR3: TGCAGCGTTGTATCCCCAGTCACCTACGAGCAGTACTTC.